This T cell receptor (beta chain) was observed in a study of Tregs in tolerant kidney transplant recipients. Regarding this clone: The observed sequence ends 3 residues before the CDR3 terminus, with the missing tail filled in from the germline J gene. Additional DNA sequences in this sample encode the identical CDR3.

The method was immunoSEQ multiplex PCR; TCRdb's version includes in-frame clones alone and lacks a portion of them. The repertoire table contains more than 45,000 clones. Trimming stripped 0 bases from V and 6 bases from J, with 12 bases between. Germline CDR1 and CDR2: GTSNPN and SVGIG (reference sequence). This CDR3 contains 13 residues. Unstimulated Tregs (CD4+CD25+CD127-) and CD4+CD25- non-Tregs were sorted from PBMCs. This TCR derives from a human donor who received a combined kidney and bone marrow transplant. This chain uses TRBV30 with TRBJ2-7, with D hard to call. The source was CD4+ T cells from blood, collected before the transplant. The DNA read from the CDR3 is TGTGCCTGGAGTGTAGTCGGCGGAATCGAG. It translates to CAWSVVGGIE. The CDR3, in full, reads CAWSVVGGIEQYF.